This T cell receptor beta chain was identified in a study of shared clonotypes between healthy human individuals (dated by TCRdb to about 2020). Concerning the study at large: Three men and two women, aged 18 to 49 years, made up the cohort. For each donor, three plates each were used for CD4 naive and CD4 memory, two plates were used for CD8 naive, and one plate was used for CD8 memory. The study deeply sequenced blood TCR repertoires of five healthy adults to estimate repertoire size and the extent of clonotype sharing between individuals. Different laboratories and diverse techniques were used to prepare libraries and sequence TCR repertoires, to increase sequencing depth and limit assay-specific biases. Between about 0.85 and 10 billion PBMCs per donor were obtained by leukapheresis.

Here is what the overall study found, with its caveats: Pairwise subsampling indicated that sequencing depth was expected to affect the degree of clonotype sharing among donors. Rarefaction of sorted-subset datasets indicated incomplete sequencing despite the large sequencing depth. Sharing across several donors was observed for roughly 5.4% of naive CD4, 3% to 3.5% of naive CD8, 2.3% of memory CD4, and roughly 0.4% of memory CD8 clonotypes. Sampling was restricted to blood, and TCR repertoires in tissue are likely to differ from TCR repertoires in blood. Because the study included a small number of donors, the genetic and exposure-history diversity represented was limited. Naive subsets generally had larger estimated clonotype richness than memory subsets. Compared with non-shared clonotypes, the clonotypes found in all four sorted-subset donors had higher generation probabilities.

From its cysteine to its phenylalanine, the CDR3 spans 17 amino acids. CDR3 DNA is the only sequence kept; it has 51 bases, read in frame from the first base. The CDR1 and CDR2 encoded by the germline V gene are SGDLS and YYNGEE. Compared with germline, V lacks 0 bases and J lacks 8 bases; bases without a gene match: 14. TCR CDR3 regions were amplified from genomic DNA by multiplex PCR using the deep immunoSEQ assay. Extracted genomic DNA from each cell subset was spread evenly across all wells of several immunoSEQ 96-well plates, with each plate serving as a replicate. For sorted subsets, approximately 200 ng of genomic DNA, equivalent to 30,000 or so T cell genomes, went into each replicate PCR. The purified libraries were quantified using a Qubit 3.0 fluorometer, sized with a Bioanalyzer 2100, and then quantified again using the KAPA Library Quantification kit. Each immunoSEQ 96-well plate was sequenced on its own single-read 150-cycle Illumina NextSeq 550 flow cell. As for the original processing: Because the immunoSEQ output included only junctional sequences and no quality scores, the filtering could not be the same as the filtering used for full-length reads. Sequences were annotated with PyIR, a Python wrapper for IgBLAST v1.9, and V/J genes and CDR3 were assigned using IMGT germline references. Reads with weak V/J assignments (E-value above 1e-6), missing CDR3, stop codons, out-of-frame junctions, or ambiguous translated residues were removed. V3J clonotypes were defined as sequences sharing an identical inferred V gene, J gene, and CDR3 amino acid sequence. The percentage overlap between two repertoires was calculated by dividing the number of shared unique clonotypes by the size of the smaller repertoire. Richness of each repertoire was evaluated using RTK rarefaction, the Chao1 estimator, and Recon v2.1 estimates of unobserved clonotypes. For all TCRbeta clonotypes obtained by the gDNA method from several donors, generation probabilities were computed with OLGA. TCRdb carries this immuneACCESS record with in-frame sequences only. Its versions omit some clonotypes, under half of them owing to an unresolved V gene in the studies checked, with the rest unexplained. V and J calls and clone size are as listed in that table; D and trimming were resolved from the DNA. This sample is represented by some 630,000 clones; approximately 96% of them were singletons. Around 0.1% of the sample goes to the ten largest clones.

CD8 naive samples were CD45RO-negative cells positively selected for CCR7, giving a CD45RA+CCR7+ population that excluded TemRA cells. The donors were healthy, HIV-negative adults who had no recently reported acute infections or vaccinations. Every donor was a Caucasian adult living in Nashville, Tennessee, USA. Blood was collected by leukapheresis, and PBMCs were isolated by Ficoll-Histopaque density gradient centrifugation and then cryopreserved in liquid nitrogen vapor phase. Purity and quantity of every magnetically sorted T cell population were checked by analytical flow cytometry. Each sorted fraction had its genomic DNA isolated and then quantified by UV absorbance on a Nanodrop 2000c. On this clone: No cognate antigen has been identified for it. No base quality information exists; no much larger clone differs at one position.

The sample was naive CD8+ T cells sorted from blood. The cell subset or site label of this sample denotes: CD45RA+CCR7+. Recombination linked TRBV9 to TRBJ2-3; a stretch of 8 junction bases matches TRBD2. The receptor was isolated from a young woman in good health. The CDR3 is CASSVAGREGPSGTQYF. The sequence in DNA is TGTGCCAGCAGCGTAGCGGGTCGGGAGGGCCCCTCAGGTACGCAGTATTTT.